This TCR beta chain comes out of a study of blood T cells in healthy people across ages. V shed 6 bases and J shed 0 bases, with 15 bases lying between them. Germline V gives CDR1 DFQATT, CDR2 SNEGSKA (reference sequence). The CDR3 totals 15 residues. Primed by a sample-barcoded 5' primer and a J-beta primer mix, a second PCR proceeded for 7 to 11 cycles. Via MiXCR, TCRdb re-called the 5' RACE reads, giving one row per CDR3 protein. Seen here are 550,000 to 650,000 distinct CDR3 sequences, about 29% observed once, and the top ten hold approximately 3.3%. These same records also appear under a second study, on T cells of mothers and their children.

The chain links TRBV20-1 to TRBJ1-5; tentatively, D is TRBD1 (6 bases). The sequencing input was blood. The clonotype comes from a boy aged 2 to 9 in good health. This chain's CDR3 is CSARTGPNSNQPQHF. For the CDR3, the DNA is TGCAGTGCCCGAACAGGGCCGAATAGCAATCAGCCCCAGCATTTT.